This T cell receptor (beta chain) was observed in a study of blood T cell repertoires in COVID-19. Study at large: Whether acute or convalescent, the COVID-19 samples came from the United States, Italy and Spain.

The CDR3 is made up of 13 amino acids. The V gene's germline CDR1 is MNHEY and CDR2 SVGAGI. V was pared by 0 bases and J by 7 bases, with 4 bases between. Per the original methods: Quantification of nucleated cells was approximated via reference gene primer amplification. The repertoire was sequenced with immunoSEQ multiplex PCR; TCRdb's copy has only in-frame clones and lacks some. D and trimming come from the DNA, and the V and J calls and clone size come from that table. The sample has around 200,000 clones; approximately 80% are singletons. This receptor was obtained from a woman in her forties or fifties with acute or convalescent COVID-19. The chain is built from TRBV6-5 and TRBJ1-6; D is unclear. The sample taken for sequencing was peripheral blood. CDR3 nucleotide sequence: TGTGCCAGCAGTTACTCGGGCAATTCACCCCTCCACTTT. Encoded protein: CASSYSGNSPLHF.